This T cell receptor (beta chain) emerged from a study of blood T cell repertoires in COVID-19. Between the trimmed V and J ends, which lost 2 bases and 3 bases, there was a span of 11 bases. The CDR3 contains 14 residues. Germline V CDR1 and CDR2: MNHEY, SVGEGT. Measured with immunoSEQ multiplex PCR; TCRdb has only the in-frame clones, and not every one. The table lists fewer than 250,000 clones, over 70% of them singletons. This rearrangement joins TRBV6-2 or TRBV6-3 to TRBJ2-7; possible D gene TRBD1, 6 bases. What was sequenced was peripheral blood. The clonotype comes from a woman in her forties or fifties with acute or convalescent COVID-19. This CDR3 reads CASSYGGTSYEQYF. The CDR3 bases are TGTGCCAGCAGTTACGGGGGCACGAGCTACGAGCAGTACTTC.